This paragraph reports one T cell receptor (beta chain). Its antigen has not been determined. Within one base of it there is no much larger clone, and no base qualities were kept. Library creation used the immunoSEQ multiplex PCR assay. The multiplex PCR relied on a mix of 60 forward primers for TCR Vbeta segments and 13 reverse primers for TCR Jbeta segments. Amplification of the CDR3 region of rearranged TCR beta genes was performed with a multiplex PCR assay on genomic DNA. The amplified TCR beta libraries were sequenced on the Illumina HiSeq System as 87-base-pair reads. The source study handled its data this way. A later analysis counted about 76 million unique TCR beta chains across the roughly 700 repertoires, and 10 million to 12 million of these chains were shared by at least two donors. A nearest-neighbor algorithm error-corrected the raw reads and collapsed the reads into unique sequences, merging closely related sequences to remove PCR and sequencing errors. CDR3 sequences were aligned to IMGT reference sequences to assign V, D and J gene segments. For a sequence to be retained, a match of at least six nucleotides was required to both a V gene segment and a J gene segment. A rearrangement counted as productive if the CDR3 had no stop codons and remained in frame with V and J, and every other rearrangement counted as non-productive. CDR3 was defined according to IMGT convention as the region running from the second conserved V-encoded cysteine to the conserved J-encoded phenylalanine. Sequences without an unambiguous match to a single V gene segment were excluded from the earlier analysis of about 630 of the donors. In an earlier analysis of several hundred of the donors, V segments were called functional above 56.7% productive rearrangements and were called segregating when the between-donor standard deviation exceeded 5%. A statistical classification framework was built to diagnose cytomegalovirus status from the catalog of TCR beta chain sequences. A later analysis assigned V and J genes by comparing TCR nucleotide sequences with IMGT/GENE-DB human TR gene sequences. The TCRdist pipeline was used in a later analysis to assign CDR3 sequences and most-parsimonious VDJ recombination scenarios. In a later analysis, each TCR beta chain was defined by its CDR3 amino acid sequence together with its V-gene family, and reads without a unique V-gene family were excluded. A later analysis removed 592 highly shared, low-generation-probability nucleotide sequences to deal with suspected cross-contamination and a sequencing artifact. In a later analysis, a clonal expansion index for each public chain was calculated from normalized within-repertoire ranks of inferred template counts. Generation probabilities in a later analysis came from a VDJ recombination model fitted to out-of-frame rearrangements, and those results were checked against IGoR. In a later analysis, TCR-TCR, TCR-HLA and TCR-CMV co-occurrence was scored with hypergeometric tests, and a repertoire-size bias correction was applied to TCR pairs. To estimate false discovery rates, a later analysis permuted the HLA or CMV assignments 20 times. In a later analysis, co-occurring TCRs were grouped using DBSCAN, with TCRdist sequence similarity added in when clustering inside HLA-allele-positive subsets. For co-occurrence clustering, repertoires with fewer than 30,000 or more than 120,000 public chains were excluded, along with roughly five repertoires with anomalous nucleotide sharing. TCRdb retrieved this table from immuneACCESS and kept in-frame rearrangements only. Not all clones are present; in checked studies, unresolved V genes account for under half, and no reason is known for the remainder. That table is the source of V, J and clone size, and D and trimming were worked out from the DNA. The sample includes 85,000 to 130,000 clones, with almost 80% observed a single time. 5.8% of the sample belongs to the ten largest clones.

This sample was included in a study of cytomegalovirus exposure and HLA in healthy donors (dated by TCRdb to 2017 to 2019). General notes on the study: In an earlier analysis of under 600 of the donors, less than 350 Gb of sequence data and 100 million or so unique TCR beta sequences from about 179 million T cells were reported. Genome-wide SNP genotypes for about 55% of the 666 donors were used in a later genetic analysis, which treated that subset as a discovery cohort. All discovery cohort repertoires had been generated on a single sequencing platform. Of the 350 to 400 genotyped donors, about 80% fell in the genetic ancestry cluster associated with self-reported Caucasian donors. In a later analysis, previously published TCR beta repertoires from several hundred donors were re-analyzed and high-resolution HLA genotyping was added so that TCR occurrence patterns could be studied. The T cell repertoires of 670 or so subjects were profiled by immunosequencing and related to cytomegalovirus serostatus. Rather than drawing on any new phenotypic data, the later analysis identified candidate immune exposures from TCR beta sequences and the way those sequences occurred across donors. The number of donors typed differed by locus, with about 629-640 for A, B, C, DRB1 and DQB1, more than 500 for DQA1, 600 to 610 for DPA1, and 472 for DPB1. In an earlier analysis of about 590 of the donors, high-throughput TCR beta sequencing was used to judge whether each TCR beta V gene segment behaved as functional or pseudogenic. The study aimed to test whether signatures of past pathogen exposure could be identified by cataloging public T cell receptors. Besides the first cohort of roughly 640 subjects, a separate validation cohort made up of 120 different subjects was used. High-throughput TCR immunosequencing, statistical association of individual TCRs with disease status, and machine learning were combined to predict cytomegalovirus infection status. Among 398 genotyped donors of the cohort, an average of about 240,000 unique TCR beta nucleotide sequences were sequenced per donor, around 20% of them non-productive. Donor age, sex, ethnicity and CMV serostatus were compiled alongside the repertoire data. An early release covering roughly 600 HLA-typed donors comprised about 300 gigabases of sequencing data and 65 million to 100 million unique TCR sequences. Both class I and class II loci were covered by HLA typing, at four-digit resolution. Several DR-DQ haplotypes were treated as single units for association and clustering because of strong linkage in the cohort.

The CDR3 covers 15 residues, taking in both the cysteine and the phenylalanine. Only the CDR3 part of the read is kept: 45 bases, read in frame from the first base. Germline trimming amounts to 3 bases on V and 4 bases on J, with 4 as the count of junction bases outside the gene matches. The germline V gene gives CDR1 as MRHNA and CDR2 as SNTAGT. Broad study findings and their caveats: When HLA alleles, especially DR and DQ, strongly co-occurred, attributing TCR associations to individual alleles was difficult. According to a later analysis, most CMV-associated TCR beta chains appeared to be HLA-restricted, and the HLA associations seemed to be driven largely by CMV exposure. Specific HLA alleles were associated with over 15,000 TCR beta sequences at a false discovery rate of 0.05 in a later analysis. A few of the identified cytomegalovirus-associated TCR beta chains were confirmed in vitro to be specific for cytomegalovirus antigens. A total of 150 to 200 TCR beta chains were listed by the study as associated with cytomegalovirus. Several of the top co-occurrence clusters appeared to be linked to parvovirus B19, influenza, CMV and Epstein-Barr virus, according to a later analysis. CMV serostatus was the only immune exposure information available for the cohort. This cohort had only TCR beta chains sequenced, and the lack of alpha or paired-chain data limited which features could be detected. A later analysis found that TCR association rates varied across HLA loci, with DRB1 alleles showing the most associated TCRs and HLA-C alleles the fewest. Because HLA typing was unavailable for some donors at each locus, only the typed subset was used in association tests. Because counts were too low, roughly 17 rarely observed V segments, including chromosome 9 orphons, were left out of the earlier analysis of about 500 of the donors. The authors suggested that the approach could potentially be generalized to other disease states and immunological phenotypes. In an earlier analysis of fewer than 700 of the donors, most TCR beta V segments appeared in productive rearrangements about 87% or about 30% of the time, broadly matching IMGT annotations. A further reported finding was that TCR beta sequences accurately predicted the HLA-A and HLA-B alleles for most subjects in the first cohort. While some public TCRs were present in many individuals, most TCR sequences turned up only very rarely across donors. Compared with the roughly 670-donor mean, donors in an Asian-associated ancestry cluster had fewer N-insertions in productive TCRs, according to a later genetic analysis. In a later genetic analysis, a missense DCLRE1C variant was associated with V-gene and J-gene trimming of TCR beta chains, and the association was replicated in an independent cohort. Linkage disequilibrium might explain the correlated functional status among segregating V segments, but an unknown experimental factor could not be excluded. In a later analysis, HLA-associated TCR beta chains were found to be more clonally expanded and to have lower generation probabilities than equally common non-associated chains. In both the original and validation cohorts, the classifier was reported to diagnose cytomegalovirus status with high specificity and sensitivity. The 87-base-pair reads could not distinguish some IMGT-functional V segments, including TRBV6-2 and TRBV6-3, so those segments were excluded. A group of highly shared sequence variants was considered likely to be a technical artifact of the sequencing pipeline. Sequencing depth was assumed to be roughly uniform across donors in the presence/absence analyses, though that assumption may not hold.

The cohort comprised 666 healthy bone marrow donors. Cohort members were all nominally healthy when sampled, although unrecorded immune exposures were likely present. The donor tested CMV seropositive, placing the donor among the approximately 310 seropositive members of the cohort. Every donor gave a peripheral blood sample, and the peripheral blood mononuclear cells from that sample were used for TCR beta sequencing. Genomic DNA extraction from the blood cell samples was performed with the Qiagen DNeasy Blood Extraction Kit. The V gene is TRBV6-4 and the J gene is TRBJ2-1, with 9 bases in between that match TRBD2. This sequence was found in a man in his sixties in good health and CMV-seropositive. Sequenced: PBMCs. The DNA sequence is given as TGTGCCAGCAGTGATAGCGGGGGCCTTTACAATGAGCAGTTCTTC. Its coded protein is CASSDSGGLYNEQFF.